A selection of T cell receptor beta chains follows, all from one sample in a study of neurological immune-mediated disorders. TCRdb re-analysed the 5' RACE reads in MiXCR, keeping a single row per CDR3 protein. The sample includes about 92,000 distinct CDR3 sequences, around 3.4% of them seen just once. The specimen sequenced was PBMCs. These TCRs come from a woman aged 45 to 65 with multiple sclerosis. CDR3s include the opening cysteine and the closing phenylalanine or tryptophan. A D gene is named only where the DNA matches it firmly. Clone size, where shown, is once, few, many, or a class for clones that have expanded.

CDR3 protein	D gene	V gene	J gene	clone size
CASSSHTGGQETQYF	TRBD2	TRBV6-2/TRBV6-3	TRBJ2-5	-
CAISEQLTGSGNTIYF	-	TRBV10-3	TRBJ1-3	many
CASSRDRGSNTIYF	TRBD1	TRBV7-3	TRBJ1-3	many
CATSRDKGVNTEAFF	-	TRBV15	TRBJ1-1	many
CASSGLGGVTEAFF	-	TRBV7-9	TRBJ1-1	-
CSARDRLVDTQYF	-	TRBV20-1	TRBJ2-3	many
CASSFVGVTEAFF	-	TRBV5-4	TRBJ1-1	many
CASSAPSGDADTQYF	TRBD2	TRBV2	TRBJ2-3	many
CASSLGLSVEKLFF	-	TRBV12-3/TRBV12-4	TRBJ1-4	many
CASSFGQGLGVEQFF	-	TRBV14	TRBJ2-1	many
CASRLTPDRGPYEQYF	TRBD1	TRBV6-2/TRBV6-3	TRBJ2-7	many